This T cell receptor (beta chain) was found in a study of blood T cell repertoires in COVID-19. Germline lookup yields CDR1 SGHDT and CDR2 YYEEEE. CDR3 length: 17 amino acids. V dropped 4 bases and J dropped 7 bases, with 25 bases sitting between them. TCRdb's table, derived via immunoSEQ multiplex PCR, lists solely in-frame clones and lacks some. Of roughly 240,000 clones detected, around 87% appear once; the ten largest clones hold approximately 4%. The chain combines TRBV5-6 with TRBJ2-3; D gene ambiguous. Sequenced input: peripheral blood. This TCR came from a man between 18 and 35 years old with active or convalescent COVID-19. The CDR3 is CASSARTGVISSNTQYF. CDR3 in DNA: TGTGCCAGCAGCGCAAGAACCGGAGTGATATCTTCGAATACGCAGTATTTT.